The clone carrying this T cell receptor (beta chain) has a count of ten or more. Compared with germline, one end of the junction differs, possibly owing to a read error. This entry belongs to a study of tumor-infiltrating lymphocytes in oesophageal squamous cell carcinoma. This CDR3 is built from 20 residues. The germline gives CDR1 SGHNT, CDR2 YYREEE (reference sequence). TCRdb fed the PCR reads into MiXCR, producing one record per CDR3 protein. The data hold under 20,000 distinct CDR3 sequences, with around 50% observed a single time. This receptor was obtained from a male donor with esophageal squamous cell carcinoma. This chain uses TRBV5-4 with TRBJ2-7; TRBD2 matches at 8 bases. What was sequenced was esophageal tumor tissue. The CDR3 loop reads CASSLGPEQTTSVWRYEQYF. In DNA form, the CDR3 reads TGTGCCAGCAGTTTGGGGCCCGAGCAGACGACTAGCGTTTGGCGGTACGAGCAGTACTTC.